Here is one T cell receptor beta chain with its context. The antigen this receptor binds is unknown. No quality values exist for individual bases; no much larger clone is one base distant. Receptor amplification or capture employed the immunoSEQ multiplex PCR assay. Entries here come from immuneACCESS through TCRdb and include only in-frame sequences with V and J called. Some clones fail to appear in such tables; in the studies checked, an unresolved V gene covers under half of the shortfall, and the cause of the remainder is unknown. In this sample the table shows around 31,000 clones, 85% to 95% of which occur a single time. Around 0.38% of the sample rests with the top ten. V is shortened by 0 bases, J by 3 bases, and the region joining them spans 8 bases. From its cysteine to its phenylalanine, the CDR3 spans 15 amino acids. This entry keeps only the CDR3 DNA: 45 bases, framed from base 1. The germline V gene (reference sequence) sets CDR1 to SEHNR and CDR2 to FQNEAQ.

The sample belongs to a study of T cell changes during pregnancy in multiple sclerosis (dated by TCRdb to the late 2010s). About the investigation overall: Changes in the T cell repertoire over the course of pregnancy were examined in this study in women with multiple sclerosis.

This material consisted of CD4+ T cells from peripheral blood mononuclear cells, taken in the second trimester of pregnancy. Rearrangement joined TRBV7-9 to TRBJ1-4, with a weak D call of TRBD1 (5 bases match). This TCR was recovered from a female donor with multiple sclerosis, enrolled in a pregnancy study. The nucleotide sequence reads TGTGCCAGCAGCTTAGCGCCGACAGCTAATGAAAAACTGTTTTTT. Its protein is CASSLAPTANEKLFF.